This TCR beta chain emerged from a study of Ad26.COV2.S vaccination and SARS-CoV-2 variants. Turning to the study itself: Intramuscular Ad26.COV2.S doses were given once or twice, 56 days apart.

Here immunoSEQ multiplex PCR was the method, and the copy in TCRdb shows in-frame clones only, minus some. The data show about 480,000 clones, with 87% seen just once and more than 10% held by the top ten. Study-wide findings and caveats: Higher spike-specific TCR breadth was found in vaccine recipients than in placebo recipients. It was reported that spike-specific CD8+ and CD4+ T cell responses were substantially broad after vaccination.

Regarding this clone: As yet, its antigen is unknown.

Trimming stripped 4 bases from V and 5 bases from J, with 18 bases between. The CDR3 has 15 amino acids. Germline V gives CDR1 MNHEY, CDR2 SVGEGT. Noted treatment: 15 to 20 received Ad26.COV2.S at low or high dose, single or two shots; a few received placebo; per-sample allocation not given. Specimen acquisition occurred on day 63 following the initial vaccine or placebo injection. The chain joins TRBV6-2 or TRBV6-3 to TRBJ2-7; D possibly uses TRBD1 or TRBD2 (5 bases each). This specimen was peripheral blood, taken in a trial of Ad26.COV2.S vaccine versus placebo. The sequence came from a person between 18 and 65 years old who received the Ad26.COV2.S COVID-19 vaccine or a placebo. CDR3 sequence (DNA): TGTGCCAGCAGTTCCACCTCGGGACGGTGGGACGAGCAGTACTTC. Protein: CASSSTSGRWDEQYF.